This T cell receptor beta chain was documented in a study of T cell repertoires in cytomegalovirus infection. The wider study: TCR beta signatures that were public indicated CMV infection and matching HLA type. Study-level findings and limits: HLA-C-restricted, CMV-specific TCR beta clonotypes were dominant ex vivo. Public TCR beta family frequency separated CMV-and-HLA carriers, including in an independent cohort.

TCRdb recomputed calls from the reads with MiXCR, one row per CDR3 protein. The sample lists about 160,000 distinct CDR3 sequences; 17% were seen once. In the case of this clonotype: The antigen remains unidentified.

With 0 bases removed from V and 2 bases from J, the gap between germline ends came to 8 bases. CDR1 is SGHVS and CDR2 is FQNEAQ in the germline V gene. CDR3 length equals 15 residues. The chain recombines TRBV7-8 with TRBJ1-5, with D perhaps matching TRBD1 (5 bases). The origin of this receptor is a human donor in good health (CMV status not recorded). Some clones in this sample may be carry-over from other donors' samples. The specimen was CD8+ T cells from PBMCs. Here the CDR3 reads CASSLARRGNQPQHF. The CDR3 DNA sequence: TGTGCCAGCAGCTTAGCGCGCAGGGGCAATCAGCCCCAGCATTTT.